One sample yielded the 4 T cell receptor beta chains listed below, sequenced in a study of circulating and synovial CD4+ cells in juvenile arthritis. The repertoire was sequenced with immunoSEQ multiplex PCR; TCRdb's copy has only in-frame clones and lacks some. This table holds around 2,000 clones, over 75% found once. The sequenced sample consisted of HLA-DR+ CD4+ T cells from blood. Described subset: circulating pathogenic-like lymphocytes, sorted as HLA-DR+CD14-CD3+CD4+CD25low/- blood T cells. These receptor sequences come from a human donor with juvenile idiopathic arthritis.

The gene calls are TRBV10-3 and TRBJ2-2; a possible D gene is TRBD1 (6 bases). Germline V gene data show CDR1 as ENHRY and CDR2 as SYGVKD. V lost 6 bases, J lost 6 bases, and 17 bases lay in between. This CDR3 contains 15 residues. The CDR3 protein is CAISTGSRLAGELFF. The CDR3 DNA is TGTGCCATCAGCACAGGGTCCCGTTTGGCCGGGGAGCTGTTTTTT.

This clone was seen just once. The chain employs TRBV7-8 and TRBJ1-5; 8 bases agree with TRBD1. The CDR3 totals 14 residues. Germline values: CDR1 SGHVS, CDR2 FQNEAQ. Unmatched junction bases numbered 7, after V lost 5 bases and J lost 7 bases. In DNA, the CDR3 is TGTGCCAGCAGCACGCAGGGGGCAGGCCAGCCCCAGCATTTT. It encodes CASSTQGAGQPQHF.

The genes are TRBV21-1 and TRBJ1-4; the table assigns TRBD1, which was not confirmed against the DNA. TRBV21-1 is listed as a pseudogene. This CDR3 comprises 15 residues. Here the CDR3 reads CASSAGTAPNEKLFF. The CDR3 DNA reads TGTGCCAGCAGCGCTGGGACAGCGCCTAATGAAAAACTGTTTTTT.

This clone was recorded only once. The V gene is TRBV19, the J gene TRBJ2-7; 9 bases agree with TRBD1. The CDR3 has 16 residues. Losses at the gene ends were 1 base for V and 3 bases for J; bases not matched to a gene: 7. Germline CDR1 and CDR2: LNHDA and SQIVND (reference sequence). The CDR3 protein is CASSIALGTGFYEQYF. CDR3 coding DNA: TGTGCCAGTAGTATAGCGCTCGGGACAGGGTTCTACGAGCAGTACTTC.